The source of this T cell receptor (beta chain) is a study of beta chain features in type 1 diabetes. Study-level results: The similarity of naive, central memory and Treg TCRB repertoires appeared greater among patients than among healthy donors.

The germline gives CDR1 SGHNT, CDR2 YENEEA. Trimming cost V 10 bases and J 1 base; bases outside gene matches: 6. This CDR3 comprises 13 residues. As every portion of the isolated RNA was reverse transcribed, the sequencing read expressed TCRB transcripts. Only in-frame clones appear in the TCRdb table, and some are missing; sequencing was by immunoSEQ multiplex PCR. The repertoire holds fewer than 350,000 clones, with about 20% as singletons. There was one heparinised blood draw per donor, averaging approximately 120 mL. Via the markers CD45RO/CCR7/CD25/CD127/CD95/CD27, stem cell-like memory, regulatory, central memory and naive CD4+ cells were sorted. This clone showed up just a few times. Its specificity is unknown.

The receptor was isolated from a woman younger than 30 in good health. Sequencing was performed on naive CD4+ T cells from blood. The chain joins TRBV11-3 to TRBJ1-1, with 7 positions matching TRBD1. CDR3 loop: CATNRDRNTEAFF. The CDR3 DNA reads TGTGCCACTAACCGGGACAGGAACACTGAAGCTTTCTTT.